The 15 T cell receptor beta chains given below trace back to one sample, sequenced in a study of T cells in Graves' hyperthyroidism and ophthalmopathy. RNA transcripts provided the source from which TCR beta CDR3 regions were amplified. With the HTBI primer set, the TCR CDR3 went through a first round of RT-PCR. One entry per CDR3 protein results from TCRdb running MiXCR on the multiplex PCR reads. This repertoire shows around 400,000 distinct CDR3 sequences, 12% to 15% found once; its top ten account for approximately 20%. The sequenced sample consisted of blood. These receptors were collected from an older woman with Graves' ophthalmopathy.

V is TRBV6-1 and J is TRBJ1-6; the D is unclear. Between the trimmed V and J ends, which lost 7 bases and 0 bases, there was a span of 16 bases. CDR3 length equals 17 residues. Per the germline V gene, CDR1 is MNHNS and CDR2 is SASEGT. Here the CDR3 reads CASTYPQASSYNSPLHF. DNA of the CDR3: TGTGCCAGCACCTATCCGCAGGCAAGCTCCTATAATTCACCCCTCCACTTT.

This chain connects TRBV27 to TRBJ2-1; a weak D match, TRBD2 (5 bases). Looked up from germline, CDR1 is MNHEY and CDR2 is SMNVEV (reference sequence). V lost 0 bases, J lost 8 bases, and 8 bases lay in between. The CDR3 length is 13 residues. Here the CDR3 reads CASSLSEVYEQFF. CDR3 nucleotides: TGTGCCAGCAGTTTATCGGAGGTCTATGAGCAGTTCTTC.

At least ten counts were recorded for this clonotype. The V call is TRBV5-5, the J call TRBJ2-5; tentatively, D is TRBD1 or TRBD2 (5 bases each). Germline V gives CDR1 SGHKS, CDR2 YYEKEE (reference sequence). The CDR3 consists of 15 residues. The V end was cut by 0 bases, the J end by 1 base, with 10 bases between. This CDR3 is CASSLGPGSQETQYF. The CDR3 DNA is TGTGCCAGCAGCTTGGGACCAGGGAGCCAAGAGACCCAGTACTTC.

This clonotype was recorded a few times. The chain joins TRBV25-1 to TRBJ2-7; 8 positions match TRBD1. Trimming cost V 5 bases and J 2 bases; bases outside gene matches: 5. Germline V gene lookup returns CDR1 MGHDK and CDR2 SYGVNS. This CDR3 has 14 residues. Here the CDR3 DNA reads TGTGCCAGCAGTTATCCGGGACAGGCCTACGAGCAGTACTTC. It specifies CASSYPGQAYEQYF.

This clonotype occurred many times. V is TRBV18 and J is TRBJ2-1; 8 bases match TRBD2. With V trimmed by 1 base and J by 8 bases, 7 bases remained unmatched. The CDR3 sequence is 15 residues long. CDR1 and CDR2 from the germline V gene are KGHSH and LQKENI. The CDR3 nucleotides are TGTGCCAGCTCACCACAGGTGACTAGCGCCGATGAGCAGTTCTTC. It is translated as CASSPQVTSADEQFF.

This clonotype appeared many times. The chain employs TRBV28 and TRBJ1-5; TRBD1 might be the D (5 bases). The CDR3 sequence is 17 residues long. Germline V CDR1 and CDR2: MDHEN, SYDVKM. The V end was cut by 4 bases, the J end by 0 bases, with 16 bases between. The CDR3 here is CASSSPADIYSNQPQHF. CDR3 nucleotides: TGTGCCAGCAGTTCCCCCGCGGACATTTATAGCAATCAGCCCCAGCATTTT.

A few counts support this clonotype. The gene calls are TRBV13 and TRBJ2-1, with TRBD2 matching 7 bases. V lost 1 base to trimming and J lost 0 bases; unmatched junction nucleotides: 3. Germline V gives CDR1 PRHDT, CDR2 FYEKMQ (reference sequence). CDR3 size: 16 residues. The CDR3 reads CASSLVAGRSYNEQFF. The CDR3 coding sequence is TGTGCCAGCAGCTTAGTAGCGGGTCGCTCCTACAATGAGCAGTTCTTC.

This clonotype came up a few times. The chain combines TRBV18 with TRBJ1-4; no definite D call. CDR1 is KGHSH, CDR2 LQKENI, per germline. V lost 5 bases and J lost 8, with 9 bases in between. The CDR3 loop spans 12 amino acids. Written as DNA, the CDR3 is TGTGCCAGCTCATTCCAGCAAGAAAAACTGTTTTTT. This translates into CASSFQQEKLFF.

In its sample, this clonotype was seen many times. V usage is TRBV30 and J usage is TRBJ1-5; D not certain. The length of the CDR3 is 14 residues. Trimming shortened V by 0 bases and J by 3 bases, and 9 bases separated the two germline ends. The germline gives CDR1 GTSNPN, CDR2 SVGIG (reference sequence). In DNA, the CDR3 is TGTGCCTGGAGTGTGAGGGTAGACAATCAGCCCCAGCATTTT. It is translated as CAWSVRVDNQPQHF.

The chain combines TRBV6-2 or TRBV6-3 with TRBJ1-4; D unresolved. The length of the CDR3 is 15 residues. Trimming shortened V by 2 bases and J by 0 bases, and 7 bases separated the two germline ends. Germline V gene data show CDR1 as MNHEY and CDR2 as SVGEGT. The CDR3 DNA reads TGTGCCAGCAGTTACGAGGTCGCAACTAATGAAAAACTGTTTTTT. As protein: CASSYEVATNEKLFF.

The chain joins TRBV4-1 to TRBJ2-7; 7 bases map to TRBD1. Trimming removed 1 base from V and 3 bases from J; junction bases left unmatched: 6. CDR3 length: 15 residues. CDR1 and CDR2 from the germline V gene are MGHRA and YSYEKL. The CDR3 DNA reads TGCGCCAGCAGCCAAGCGTCGGGACAGATCTACGAGCAGTACTTC. Its protein product is CASSQASGQIYEQYF.

This chain uses TRBV29-1 with TRBJ2-7; D is perhaps TRBD1 or TRBD2 (5 bases each). CDR1 and CDR2 (germline): SQVTM, ANQGSEA. This CDR3 has 12 residues. Trimming left V 6 bases short and J 7 bases short, with 16 bases between. CDR3 sequence reads: CSVTKGTLEQYF. CDR3 DNA sequence: TGCAGCGTCACGAAGGGGACCCTTGAGCAGTACTTC.

The chain employs TRBV24-1 and TRBJ2-1, with 11 nucleotides matching TRBD2. Germline values: CDR1 KGHDR, CDR2 SFDVKD. With 5 bases clipped from V and 2 bases from J, the junction kept 7 bases outside the gene matches. The CDR3 contains 17 residues. The chain's CDR3 is CATSVTGSGRAYNEQFF. The CDR3, as DNA: TGTGCCACCAGTGTTACCGGTAGCGGGAGGGCCTACAATGAGCAGTTCTTC.

The chain uses TRBV11-1 and TRBJ2-3, with D perhaps matching TRBD1 or TRBD2 (5 bases each). The V and J ends lost 1 base and 11 bases respectively, with 10 bases between them. This CDR3 comprises 12 residues. Per the germline V gene, CDR1 is SGHAT and CDR2 is FQDESV (reference sequence). For the CDR3, the DNA is TGTGCCAGCAGCTTAGTGGGACCAGTGCAGTATTTT. This codes for CASSLVGPVQYF.

There are a few counts of this clonotype. The genes are TRBV9 and TRBJ2-7, with D tentatively TRBD1 (6 bases). The V end lost 0 bases, the J end lost 3 bases, and 10 bases lay between the germline ends. The germline V gene has CDR1 SGDLS and CDR2 YYNGEE. This CDR3 is 14 amino acids long. Written as DNA, the CDR3 is TGTGCCAGCAGCGTAGGACAGGAGATCTACGAGCAGTACTTC. Protein: CASSVGQEIYEQYF.